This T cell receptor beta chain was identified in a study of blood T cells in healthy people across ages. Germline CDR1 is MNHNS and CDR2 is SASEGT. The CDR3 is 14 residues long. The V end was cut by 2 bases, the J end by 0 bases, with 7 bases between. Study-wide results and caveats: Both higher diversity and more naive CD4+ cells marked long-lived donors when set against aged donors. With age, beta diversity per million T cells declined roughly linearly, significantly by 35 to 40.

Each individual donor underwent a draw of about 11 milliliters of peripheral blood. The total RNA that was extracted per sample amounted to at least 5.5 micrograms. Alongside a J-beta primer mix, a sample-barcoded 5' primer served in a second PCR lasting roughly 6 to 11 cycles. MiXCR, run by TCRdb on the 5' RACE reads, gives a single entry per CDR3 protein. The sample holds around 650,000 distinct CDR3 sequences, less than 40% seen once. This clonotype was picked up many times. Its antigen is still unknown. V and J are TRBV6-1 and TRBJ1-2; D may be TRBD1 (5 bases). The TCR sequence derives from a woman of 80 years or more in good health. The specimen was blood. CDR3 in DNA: TGTGCCAGCAGTGAAAGGGGTCCTAACTATGGCTACACCTTC. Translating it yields CASSERGPNYGYTF.